These 17 T cell receptor beta chains originate from one sample sequenced in a study of T-cell memory formation after mild COVID-19. TCRdb redid the calling of the 5' RACE reads with MiXCR, one entry per CDR3 protein. The sample has 95,000 to 110,000 distinct CDR3 sequences, over 13% seen once; the top ten hold 35% to 50%. Sequences were obtained from PBMCs or a T cell subset sorted from them (not recorded which). These receptors originate from a man aged 18 to 30 who had mild COVID-19 (a few samples of this study predate the infection). Cell type and time point are not known.

This clonotype was observed a handful of times. The chain is built from TRBV7-9 and TRBJ2-7, with TRBD2 identical over 7 bases. Losses at the gene ends were 8 bases for V and 6 bases for J; bases not matched to a gene: 16. Germline CDR1 and CDR2: SEHNR and FQNEAQ (reference sequence). The CDR3 runs 15 residues. The CDR3 spells CASSAGDTFRLEQYF. The CDR3 DNA follows: TGTGCCAGCTCCGCGGGGGATACGTTCAGGCTCGAGCAGTACTTC.

This clonotype was recorded a few times. The rearrangement uses TRBV20-1 and TRBJ2-7, with D maybe TRBD2 (6 bases). Germline lookup yields CDR1 DFQATT and CDR2 SNEGSKA (reference sequence). This CDR3 has 14 amino acids. The V end was cut by 1 base, the J end by 2 bases, with 12 bases between. DNA for the CDR3: TGCAGTGCTAGAGCCCGGGAGAAAACCTACGAGCAGTACTTC. As protein: CSARAREKTYEQYF.

J is TRBJ2-7 and V is TRBV9; D ambiguous. The CDR3 loop spans 14 amino acids. The germline V gene encodes CDR1 SGDLS and CDR2 YYNGEE. The V end was cut by 4 bases, the J end by 3 bases, with 14 bases between. The CDR3 sequence: CASSPSGTFYEQYF. Here the CDR3 DNA reads TGTGCCAGCAGCCCGTCGGGCACTTTCTACGAGCAGTACTTC.

With regard to this clonotype: This may stem from a read error, because a much larger clone lies one nucleotide away. The rearrangement joins TRBV20-1 to TRBJ2-7, with D tentatively TRBD2 (5 bases). This CDR3 contains 11 residues. Per germline, CDR1 DFQATT and CDR2 SNEGSKA (reference sequence). The CDR3 here is CSAAGGYEKYF. The CDR3 DNA reads as TGCAGTGCGGCCGGCGGGTACGAGAAGTACTTC.

Only a few counts were recorded for this clonotype. The chain couples TRBV7-2 to TRBJ2-5; weak D call: TRBD1 (5 bases). The CDR3 spans 15 residues. The germline CDR1 and CDR2 sequences are SGHTA and FQGNSA. The germline V and J ends were trimmed by 1 base and 5 bases, with 14 bases remaining between them. CDR3 protein: CASSLGVGAGETQYF. The DNA of the CDR3 is TGTGCCAGCAGCTTAGGGGTTGGGGCCGGGGAGACCCAGTACTTC.

The CDR3 DNA reads TGCGCCAGCAGCTTGGTGGAGGACTCTGGAAACACCATATATTTT. This sequence encodes CASSLVEDSGNTIYF. This chain uses TRBV5-1 with TRBJ1-3, with D uncertain. This CDR3 is 15 amino acids long. Trimming removed 0 bases from V and 0 bases from J, with 7 bases in between. In germline, CDR1 is SGHRS, CDR2 YFSETQ.

This clonotype has only a few counts. The chain links TRBV15 to TRBJ2-5; 9 bases map to TRBD1. Germline assignment: CDR1 LNHNV and CDR2 YYDKDF (reference sequence). The CDR3 consists of 15 residues. Losses at the gene ends were 0 bases for V and 5 bases for J; bases not matched to a gene: 4. This chain's CDR3 is CATSRDGTGIETQYF. Here the CDR3 DNA reads TGTGCCACCAGCAGAGATGGGACAGGGATCGAGACCCAGTACTTC.

This clonotype was seen only a few times. The chain recombines TRBV7-9 with TRBJ2-2; perhaps D is TRBD1 or TRBD2 (5 bases each). V lost 3 bases and J lost 6, with 14 bases in between. CDR3 size: 15 residues. The germline CDR1 and CDR2 sequences are SEHNR and FQNEAQ (reference sequence). The CDR3 here is CASSLWDQAAGELFF. The CDR3 nucleotides read TGTGCCAGCAGCTTGTGGGACCAAGCCGCCGGGGAGCTGTTTTTT.

This clonotype has a handful of counts. The chain is built from TRBV7-2 and TRBJ1-1, with 8 bases aligning to TRBD1. CDR3 length equals 20 residues. V lost 1 base to trimming and J lost 0 bases; unmatched junction nucleotides: 16. Germline V gene sequence: CDR1 SGHTA, CDR2 FQGNSA. In DNA form, the CDR3 reads TGTGCCAGCAGCTTAGAAGCGGTGGCGCGGACAGGGACCCTGAACACTGAAGCTTTCTTT. Its translation: CASSLEAVARTGTLNTEAFF.

This chain joins TRBV7-9 and TRBJ2-7, with TRBD1 as a possible D gene (5 bases). Deletions cut 6 bases from V and 3 bases from J, with 12 bases between. The CDR3 has 13 residues. Germline CDR1 SEHNR, CDR2 FQNEAQ (reference sequence). The DNA of the CDR3 is TGTGCCAGCAGGCTTCCTCAGGGCTACGAGCAGTACTTC. Its protein is CASRLPQGYEQYF.

The rearrangement uses TRBV20-1 and TRBJ2-1; a possible D gene is TRBD2 (5 bases). This CDR3 has 15 residues. Germline CDR1 and CDR2: DFQATT and SNEGSKA (reference sequence). The CDR3 reads CSILPVGSGYNEQFF. CDR3 bases: TGCTCGATCCTCCCCGTGGGGTCGGGGTACAATGAGCAGTTCTTC.

The chain has TRBV6-5 and TRBJ2-1, with TRBD2 matching over 7 bases. The germline CDR1 and CDR2 sequences are MNHEY and SVGAGI. CDR3 length: 16 amino acids. The V gene end was trimmed by 3 bases and the J gene end by 3 bases; junction bases not matched to a gene: 8. The CDR3 loop reads CASSYSVGGSYNEQFF. The CDR3 nucleotides are TGTGCCAGCAGTTATAGCGTCGGGGGGAGCTACAATGAGCAGTTCTTC.

The V call is TRBV29-1, the J call TRBJ1-1, with 9 nucleotides matching TRBD1. V trimming: 4 bases; J trimming: 8 bases; junction bases outside the gene matches: 5. CDR1 SQVTM and CDR2 ANQGSEA come from the germline V gene. This CDR3 region has 12 residues. The CDR3 spells CSVVWTGAEAFF. CDR3 nucleotide sequence: TGCAGCGTTGTCTGGACAGGGGCAGAAGCTTTCTTT.

In its sample, this clonotype was seen a few times. The chain uses TRBV7-8 and TRBJ2-2; D not resolved. The CDR3 runs 14 residues. From germline, CDR1 is SGHVS and CDR2 FQNEAQ. Trimming took 4 bases from V and 7 from J, leaving 13 bases between them. The CDR3 spells CASSSTGWVGELFF. DNA of the CDR3: TGTGCCAGCAGCTCCACTGGTTGGGTCGGGGAGCTGTTTTTT.

The chain joins TRBV7-3 to TRBJ2-5, with unresolved D. CDR3 length: 13 amino acids. V shed 0 bases and J shed 5 bases, with 7 bases lying between them. The germline V gene encodes CDR1 SGHTA and CDR2 FQGTGA. This chain's CDR3 is CASSLTTRETQYF. The CDR3 coding sequence is TGTGCCAGCAGCTTAACGACAAGGGAGACCCAGTACTTC.

The V call is TRBV2, the J call TRBJ2-4; TRBD2 matches 9 bases. The V gene end was trimmed by 3 bases and the J gene end by 0 bases; junction bases not matched to a gene: 3. CDR1 and CDR2 (germline): SNHLY, FYNNEI. There are 16 residues in the CDR3. The chain's CDR3 is CASSDGSGGAKNIQYF. The CDR3 bases are TGTGCCAGCAGTGATGGTAGCGGGGGAGCCAAAAACATTCAGTACTTC.

The V call is TRBV7-6, the J call TRBJ2-3, with D possibly TRBD1 on 5 matching bases. Germline values: CDR1 SGHVS, CDR2 FNYEAQ. The CDR3 is 14 amino acids. V dropped 2 bases and J dropped 1 base, with 7 bases sitting between them. The chain's CDR3 is CASSLKQGTDTQYF. The CDR3 bases are TGTGCCAGCAGCTTAAAACAGGGCACAGATACGCAGTATTTT. Full variable domain (rest looked up from reference TRBV7-6 and TRBJ2-3): GAGVSQSPRYKVTKRGQDVALRCDPISGHVSLYWYRQALGQGPEFLTYFNYEAQQDKSGLPNDRFSAERPEGSISTLTIQRTEQRDSAMYRCASSLKQGTDTQYFGPGTRLTVL.